This T cell receptor (beta chain) was obtained from a study of blood T cell repertoires in COVID-19. The assay was immunoSEQ multiplex PCR, and TCRdb's table has in-frame clones only and misses some. The data contain approximately 200,000 clones, 80% to 90% of them singletons. Germline V gene data show CDR1 as SGHDN and CDR2 as FVKESK. This CDR3 has 17 amino acids. The junction had 4 bases not matched to a gene; V was cut back by 0 bases and J by 0 bases. The receptor was isolated from a man aged 50 to 59 who had recovered from COVID-19. Sequenced material: peripheral blood. V is TRBV14 and J is TRBJ1-3; TRBD1 matches at 8 bases. The CDR3: CASSQDWGQVSGNTIYF. As DNA, the CDR3 is TGTGCCAGCAGCCAAGATTGGGGACAGGTCTCTGGAAACACCATATATTTT.